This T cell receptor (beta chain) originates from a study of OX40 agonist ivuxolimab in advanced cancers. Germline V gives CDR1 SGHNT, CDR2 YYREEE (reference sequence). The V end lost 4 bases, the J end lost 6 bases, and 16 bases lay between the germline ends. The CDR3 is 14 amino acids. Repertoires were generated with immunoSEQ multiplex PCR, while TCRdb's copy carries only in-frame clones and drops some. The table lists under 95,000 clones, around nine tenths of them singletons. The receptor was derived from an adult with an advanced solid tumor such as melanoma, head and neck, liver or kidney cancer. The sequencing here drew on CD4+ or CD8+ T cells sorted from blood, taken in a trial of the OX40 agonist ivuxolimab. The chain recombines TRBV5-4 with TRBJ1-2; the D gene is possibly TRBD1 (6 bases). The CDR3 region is CASSRPGTNNGYTF. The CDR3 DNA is TGTGCCAGCAGCAGACCCGGGACAAATAATGGCTACACCTTC.